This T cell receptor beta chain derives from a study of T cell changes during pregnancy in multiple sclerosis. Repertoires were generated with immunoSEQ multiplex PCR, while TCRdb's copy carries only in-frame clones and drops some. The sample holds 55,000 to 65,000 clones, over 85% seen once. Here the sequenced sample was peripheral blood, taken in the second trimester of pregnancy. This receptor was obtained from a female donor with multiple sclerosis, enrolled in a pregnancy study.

CDR3 protein: CASSQVVLAGSEQFF. The CDR3 DNA is TGTGCCAGCAGCCAAGTAGTTCTAGCGGGAAGTGAGCAGTTCTTC. The chain links TRBV4-2 to TRBJ2-1; the match to TRBD2 covers 9 bases. The CDR3 totals 15 residues. J gave up 9 bases and V 1 base, and 7 bases lay outside the gene matches. The germline CDR1 and CDR2 sequences are LGHNA and YNFKEQ.